The rows below give T cell receptor beta chains drawn from one sample of a study of CD4+ T cells in melanoma. Profiling relied on immunoSEQ multiplex PCR, and the TCRdb table lists in-frame clones only, not all of them. This sample has about 50,000 clones, with roughly nine tenths found just once. The sequenced material came from peripheral blood. The receptors originated from a human donor with melanoma. CDR3s include the opening cysteine and the closing phenylalanine or tryptophan. D genes are given only for firm matches. Size is stated for part of the rows, as once, few or many counts, or as a class when the clone is expanded.

J	V	size	length	D	CDR3	DNA
TRBJ1-5	TRBV2	.	15	.	CASSVGGQGWEPQHF	TGTGCCAGCAGTGTGGGGGGGCAGGGCTGGGAGCCCCAGCATTTT
TRBJ1-6	TRBV4-3	.	17	TRBD1	CASSHHSQGAGNSPLHF	TGCGCCAGCAGCCACCACAGCCAGGGGGCCGGTAATTCACCCCTCCACTTT
TRBJ2-1	TRBV9	.	14	.	CASSVTWVENEQFF	TGTGCCAGCAGCGTTACCTGGGTGGAAAATGAGCAGTTCTTC
TRBJ2-7	TRBV14	few	14	.	CASRRTGGKGEQYF	TGTGCCAGCAGGAGGACAGGAGGGAAGGGCGAGCAGTACTTC
TRBJ1-2	TRBV28	.	12	.	CASSLKGDGYTF	TGTGCCAGCAGTTTAAAAGGGGATGGCTACACCTTC
TRBJ2-3	TRBV7-9	once	12	TRBD1	CASSLGQVMQYF	TGTGCCAGCAGCCTGGGACAGGTGATGCAGTATTTT
TRBJ1-2	TRBV18	few	15	.	CASSRLQGTGYGYTF	TGTGCCAGCTCACGTCTACAGGGCACAGGCTATGGCTACACCTTC
TRBJ2-2	TRBV5-1	.	15	.	CASSRDNTNTGELFF	TGCGCCAGCAGCCGGGACAACACGAACACCGGGGAGCTGTTTTTT
TRBJ2-3	TRBV6-4	.	15	TRBD2	CASSAQAGSTDTQYF	TGTGCCAGCAGTGCGCAAGCGGGGAGCACAGATACGCAGTATTTT
TRBJ1-2	TRBV6-5	.	14	.	CASSYDGRGYGYTF	TGTGCCAGCAGTTACGACGGCAGAGGCTATGGCTACACCTTC
TRBJ1-2	TRBV6-6	.	15	.	CASTAMAVLNYGYTF	TGTGCCAGCACCGCAATGGCAGTTTTAAACTATGGCTACACCTTC
TRBJ2-5	TRBV5-1	.	16	TRBD2	CASSLALAGGQETQYF	TGCGCCAGCAGCTTGGCACTAGCGGGGGGCCAAGAGACCCAGTACTTC
TRBJ2-7	TRBV9	.	16	TRBD1	CASSFRQGTSPYEQYF	TGTGCCAGCAGCTTCCGACAGGGGACGTCTCCCTACGAGCAGTACTTC
TRBJ2-1	TRBV5-1	.	14	TRBD1	CASSLGDSGNEQFF	TGCGCCAGCAGCTTGGGGGACAGTGGCAATGAGCAGTTCTTC
TRBJ2-7	TRBV30	.	13	TRBD1	CAWKRTGSYEQYF	TGTGCCTGGAAAAGGACAGGGTCCTACGAGCAGTACTTC
TRBJ2-1	TRBV6-7	.	13	.	CASSYSPENEQFF	TGTGCCAGCAGTTACTCACCGGAGAATGAGCAGTTCTTC
TRBJ1-2	TRBV11-3	.	16	TRBD1	CASSKGTGGYNYGYTF	TGTGCCAGCAGCAAAGGGACAGGGGGATATAACTATGGCTACACCTTC
TRBJ2-3	TRBV2	.	11	.	CASSQADTQYF	TGTGCCAGCAGCCAGGCGGATACGCAGTATTTT
TRBJ1-3	TRBV28	.	16	.	CASSPAQVAVRGTIYF	TGTGCCAGCAGTCCAGCACAGGTCGCCGTTCGTGGCACCATATATTTT
TRBJ2-7	TRBV6-1	few	12	.	CASLRGPYEQYF	TGTGCCAGCCTCAGGGGCCCCTACGAGCAGTACTTC
TRBJ1-1	TRBV5-4	.	15	.	CASSLSGRMNTEAFF	TGTGCCAGCAGCTTGAGTGGACGCATGAACACTGAAGCTTTCTTT
TRBJ2-2	TRBV5-4	.	15	.	CASSLVAAETGELFF	TGTGCCAGCAGCTTGGTTGCGGCCGAAACCGGGGAGCTGTTTTTT
TRBJ1-2	TRBV5-4	once	16	TRBD1	CASSSAQDRVSYGYTF	TGTGCCAGCAGTTCGGCGCAGGACAGGGTGTCCTATGGCTACACCTTC
TRBJ2-3	TRBV11-2	.	19	TRBD2	CASSLDGMAAGGQSDTQYF	TGTGCCAGCAGCTTAGATGGGATGGCAGCGGGGGGGCAATCAGATACGCAGTATTTT
TRBJ1-5	TRBV6-5	.	16	.	CASSYSAGTNNQPQHF	TGTGCCAGCAGTTACTCGGCAGGAACAAACAATCAGCCCCAGCATTTT
TRBJ2-7	TRBV10-3	.	13	.	CAISESISVEQYF	TGTGCCATCAGTGAGTCGATTTCGGTCGAGCAGTACTTC
TRBJ2-3	TRBV18	once	15	.	CASSPGGARTDTQYF	TGTGCCAGCTCACCGGGCGGGGCCCGCACAGATACGCAGTATTTT
TRBJ1-2	TRBV9	.	15	.	CASSVDERGTNGYTF	TGTGCCAGCAGCGTAGATGAGAGAGGAACTAATGGCTACACCTTC
TRBJ1-1	TRBV15	.	14	.	CATSRDPGEGEAFF	TGTGCCACCAGCAGAGATCCAGGGGAGGGTGAAGCTTTCTTT
TRBJ2-1	TRBV5-4	.	16	TRBD2	CASSLEASGVYNEQFF	TGTGCCAGCAGCTTGGAGGCTAGCGGGGTCTACAATGAGCAGTTCTTC
TRBJ2-7	TRBV10-3	.	13	.	CAIREDSTYEQYF	TGTGCCATCAGGGAGGACAGCACCTACGAGCAGTACTTC
TRBJ2-7	TRBV30	.	12	.	CAWATVSYEQYF	TGTGCCTGGGCGACAGTCTCCTACGAGCAGTACTTC
TRBJ2-2	TRBV7-2	many	16	TRBD2	CASSFPTSGNTGELFF	TGTGCCAGCAGCTTCCCGACTAGCGGGAACACCGGGGAGCTGTTTTTT
TRBJ2-1	TRBV6-1	.	13	.	CASRDQGYNEQFF	TGTGCCAGCAGGGACCAGGGCTACAATGAGCAGTTCTTC
TRBJ2-5	TRBV5-1	.	14	TRBD2	CASRLAGGPETQYF	TGCGCCAGCAGACTAGCGGGGGGGCCCGAGACCCAGTACTTC
TRBJ2-3	TRBV18	.	15	.	CASSPQGGVTDTQYF	TGTGCCAGCTCACCCCAGGGGGGGGTGACAGATACGCAGTATTTT
TRBJ2-7	TRBV6-1	.	12	.	CASRWTEYEQYF	TGTGCCAGCAGATGGACAGAGTACGAGCAGTACTTC
TRBJ2-2	TRBV4-3	.	16	TRBD1	CASSQGLTGGTGELFF	TGCGCCAGCAGCCAAGGTCTGACAGGGGGCACCGGGGAGCTGTTTTTT
TRBJ1-5	TRBV5-6	.	15	TRBD1	CASSFGQGTNQPQHF	TGTGCCAGCAGCTTTGGACAGGGAACAAATCAGCCCCAGCATTTT
TRBJ1-4	TRBV6-1	.	15	.	CASSEMGQPNEKLFF	TGTGCCAGCAGTGAAATGGGACAACCTAATGAAAAACTGTTTTTT
TRBJ2-5	TRBV4-1	.	16	TRBD2	CASSQDQGLLQETQYF	TGCGCCAGCAGCCAAGATCAGGGACTACTCCAAGAGACCCAGTACTTC
TRBJ2-5	TRBV4-2	.	16	.	CASSQAIGTTQETQYF	TGTGCCAGCAGCCAAGCGATCGGGACGACGCAAGAGACCCAGTACTTC
TRBJ1-1	TRBV4-3	few	13	.	CASSQAGDTEAFF	TGCGCCAGCAGCCAAGCGGGGGACACTGAAGCTTTCTTT
TRBJ1-1	TRBV19	once	14	.	CASMSYRVATEAFF	TGTGCCAGTATGTCTTACAGGGTCGCCACTGAAGCTTTCTTT